This TCR beta chain stems from a study of cytomegalovirus exposure and HLA in healthy donors. Profiled with immunoSEQ multiplex PCR; TCRdb holds only in-frame clones, not every one. The profile covers about 160,000 clones, with about 90% appearing a single time and under 4.5% taken by the ten largest. The TCR comes from a man younger than 35 in good health and CMV-seropositive. Sequencing input: PBMCs.

CDR3 nucleotides: TGTGCCAGCAGCAACAACCGGGACACCTCCTACGAGCAGTACTTC. This translates into CASSNNRDTSYEQYF. The chain is built from TRBV7-9 and TRBJ2-7; possible D gene TRBD1, 6 bases. This CDR3 spans 15 amino acids. The V end was cut by 5 bases, the J end by 0 bases, with 14 bases between. Per the germline V gene, CDR1 is SEHNR and CDR2 is FQNEAQ (reference sequence). The variable domain in full, with the rest retrieved from reference TRBV7-9 and TRBJ2-7, is DTGVSQNPRHKITKRGQNVTFRCDPISEHNRLYWYRQTLGQGPEFLTYFQNEAQLEKSRLLSDRFSAERPKGSFSTLEIQRTEQGDSAMYLCASSNNRDTSYEQYFGPGTRLTVT.